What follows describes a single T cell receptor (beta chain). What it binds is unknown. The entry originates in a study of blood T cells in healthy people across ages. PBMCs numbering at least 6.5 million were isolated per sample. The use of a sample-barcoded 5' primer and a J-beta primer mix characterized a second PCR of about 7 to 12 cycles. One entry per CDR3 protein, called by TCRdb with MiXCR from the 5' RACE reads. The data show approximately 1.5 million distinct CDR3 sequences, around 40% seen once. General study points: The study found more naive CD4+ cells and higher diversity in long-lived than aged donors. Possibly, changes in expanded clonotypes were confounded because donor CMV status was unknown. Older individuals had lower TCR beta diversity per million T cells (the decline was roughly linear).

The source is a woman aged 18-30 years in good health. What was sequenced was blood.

The CDR3 DNA reads as TGTGCCAGCAGCCTTACGACGGGTCTAGCGGGGGGATCGAGCTCCTACAATGAGCAGTTCTTC. The encoded protein is CASSLTTGLAGGSSSYNEQFF. The V call is TRBV5-6, the J call TRBJ2-1; 11 positions agree with TRBD2. J was trimmed by 0 bases and V by 4 bases; bases with no gene match: 18. Germline V CDR1 and CDR2: SGHDT, YYEEEE. The CDR3 totals 21 residues.